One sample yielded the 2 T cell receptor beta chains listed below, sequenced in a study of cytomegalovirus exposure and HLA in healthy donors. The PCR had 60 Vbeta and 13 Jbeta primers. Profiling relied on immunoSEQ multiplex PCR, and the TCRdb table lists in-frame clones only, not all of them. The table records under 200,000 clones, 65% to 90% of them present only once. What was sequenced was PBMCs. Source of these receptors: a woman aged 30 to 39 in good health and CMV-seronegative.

The DNA of the CDR3 is TGTGCCAGCAGTTTATCGGGCCTGTGGGGCTACACCTTC. Residues: CASSLSGLWGYTF. The V and J genes are TRBV27 and TRBJ1-2; D gene ambiguous. The CDR3 loop spans 13 amino acids. Trimming cost V 0 bases and J 8 bases, with 10 bases left between them. In germline, CDR1 is MNHEY, CDR2 SMNVEV (reference sequence).

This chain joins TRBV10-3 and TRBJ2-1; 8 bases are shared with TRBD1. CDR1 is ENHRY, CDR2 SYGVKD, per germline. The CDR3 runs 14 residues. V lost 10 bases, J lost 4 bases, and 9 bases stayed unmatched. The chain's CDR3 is CATKPGQEYNEQFF. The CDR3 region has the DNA TGTGCCACGAAGCCGGGACAGGAGTACAATGAGCAGTTCTTC.